This T cell receptor beta chain was profiled in a study of CD4 T cells in relation to SARS-CoV-2 and coronaviruses. Notes on this clone: Its antigen remains unknown.

Assay used: immunoSEQ multiplex PCR; TCRdb lists only in-frame clones, some missing. This table has over 15,000 clones, about 70% appearing once. CD4+ T cells from unexposed donors were obtained before the COVID-19 pandemic (2011-2018). The cells were cultured for under twelve days before CD4+ T cells were isolated. Germline V gene sequence: CDR1 GTSNPN, CDR2 SVGIG (reference sequence). The CDR3 length is 13 residues. V gave up 4 bases and J gave up 4 bases, with 11 bases separating them. The sequence was collected from a human donor in good health. The chain employs TRBV30 and TRBJ1-5, with D possibly being TRBD1 (6 bases). Sequencing input: CD4+ T cells from PBMCs, cultured in vitro. In DNA form, the CDR3 reads TGTGCCTGGACCGGACAGACAAATCAGCCCCAGCATTTT. Amino acids: CAWTGQTNQPQHF.